This entry lists 15 T cell receptor beta chains sequenced from one sample in a study of immune evolution from preneoplasia to lung adenocarcinoma. Measured with immunoSEQ multiplex PCR; TCRdb has only the in-frame clones, and not every one. This sample carries 5,700 or so clones, just under 80% of them seen once, and the ten largest clones take approximately 11%. The material sequenced was FFPE minimally invasive lung adenocarcinoma tissue. The receptors here all came from a person aged 55-85 years with lung adenocarcinoma.

The rearrangement uses TRBV28 and TRBJ2-4, with D possibly matching TRBD2 (6 bases). The CDR3 is made up of 14 amino acids. CDR1 and CDR2 from the germline V gene are MDHEN and SYDVKM. Trimming shortened V by 10 bases and J by 1 base, and 14 bases separated the two germline ends. The CDR3 region has the DNA TGTGCCACCAGAGGAGGGCCGGCCAAAAACATTCAGTACTTC. As protein: CATRGGPAKNIQYF.

This chain joins TRBV9 and TRBJ2-2, with D unclear. The CDR3 contains 17 residues. Germline V gene lookup returns CDR1 SGDLS and CDR2 YYNGEE. Deletions cut 0 bases from V and 7 bases from J, with 19 bases between. The CDR3: CASSVVVGDPKGGELFF. CDR3 DNA: TGTGCCAGCAGCGTAGTAGTAGGTGACCCCAAGGGCGGGGAGCTGTTTTTT.

V gene TRBV29-1 combines with J gene TRBJ2-1, with D possibly TRBD1 on 5 matching bases. Germline V gene lookup returns CDR1 SQVTM and CDR2 ANQGSEA. V dropped 4 bases and J dropped 8 bases, with 15 bases sitting between them. This CDR3 comprises 13 residues. The CDR3 spells CSVVEGVMDEQFF. DNA for the CDR3: TGCAGCGTTGTTGAAGGGGTTATGGATGAGCAGTTCTTC.

In this sample, this clone turned up once. The V call is TRBV2, the J call TRBJ2-1; TRBD2 might be the D (6 bases). The germline V gene encodes CDR1 SNHLY and CDR2 FYNNEI. V lost 0 bases, J lost 16 bases, and 16 bases lay in between. The CDR3 has 13 residues. CDR3 DNA: TGTGCCAGCAGTGAAGCCGGAGGGCCATTAAATTTCTTC. Translated, it gives CASSEAGGPLNFF.

This clone came up a few times. The rearrangement joins TRBV28 to TRBJ1-4; maybe TRBD1 (5 bases). The CDR3 covers 14 residues. Trimming pared 8 bases from V and 8 bases from J, leaving 18 bases between. The germline V gene encodes CDR1 MDHEN and CDR2 SYDVKM. The CDR3 DNA is TGTGCCAGCCAGGCAAGGGGATACGGGGAAAAACTGTTTTTT. Protein: CASQARGYGEKLFF.

The CDR3 coding sequence is TGCAGCGTTGAAGATCCCCTAGCGGGAACCCGAGGGGGTGAGCAGTTCTTC. It is translated as CSVEDPLAGTRGGEQFF. V and J are TRBV29-1 and TRBJ2-1, with 9 nucleotides matching TRBD2. This CDR3 spans 17 amino acids. CDR1 is SQVTM, CDR2 ANQGSEA, per germline. V trimming: 0 bases; J trimming: 9 bases; junction bases outside the gene matches: 15.

There are a few counts of this clone. The chain is built from TRBV10-3 and TRBJ2-3; D may be TRBD2 (5 bases). Germline values: CDR1 ENHRY, CDR2 SYGVKD. The CDR3 has 15 amino acids. Trimming took off 3 bases at V and 5 bases at J, with 15 bases between the two ends. In nucleotides, the CDR3 is TGTGCCATCAGTGACCCTTCATTCGCGGGAGATACGCAGTATTTT. Encoded protein: CAISDPSFAGDTQYF.

J is TRBJ2-1 and V is TRBV7-9; a weak D match, TRBD2 (5 bases). Germline V lookup: CDR1 SEHNR, CDR2 FQNEAQ (reference sequence). This CDR3 is 15 amino acids long. Trimming removed 5 bases at V and 10 bases at J, with 21 bases between. In nucleotides, the CDR3 is TGTGCCAGCAGCAATGTTCCCTCCAGAAGGAGGGAGCAGTTCTTC. The encoded protein is CASSNVPSRRREQFF.

This chain links TRBV28 with TRBJ2-1, with 8 bases identical to TRBD2. The CDR3 is 14 residues long. CDR1 and CDR2 from the germline V gene are MDHEN and SYDVKM. The junction had 9 bases not matched to a gene; V was cut back by 2 bases and J by 12 bases. The CDR3 DNA reads TGTGCCAGCAGTTTAGTCCGGGAGGGCCCGGGGCAGTTCTTC. Protein product: CASSLVREGPGQFF.

V usage is TRBV20-1 and J usage is TRBJ2-7, with D perhaps matching TRBD1 or TRBD2 (5 bases each). With 4 bases removed from V and 8 bases from J, the gap between germline ends came to 12 bases. The CDR3 runs to 11 residues. Germline V gene data show CDR1 as DFQATT and CDR2 as SNEGSKA (reference sequence). CDR3 sequence reads: CSAKAGTKQYF. The CDR3 DNA sequence: TGCAGTGCTAAGGCTGGGACCAAGCAGTACTTC.

This chain connects TRBV11-2 to TRBJ1-2; 7 nucleotides line up with TRBD1. This CDR3 region has 13 residues. Per the germline V gene, CDR1 is SGHAT and CDR2 is FQNNGV. V lost 9 bases and J lost 12; bases outside the gene matches: 16. The CDR3 bases are TGTGCCAGTAGCCAAAATACCAAGGGGGCGGACACCTTC. Protein: CASSQNTKGADTF. Variable domain in full (rest from reference TRBV11-2 and TRBJ1-2): EAGVAQSPRYKIIEKRQSVAFWCNPISGHATLYWYQQILGQGPKLLIQFQNNGVVDDSQLPKDRFSAERLKGVDSTLKIQPAKLEDSAVYLCASSQNTKGADTFGSGTRLTVV.

The V call is TRBV5-6, the J call TRBJ2-7, with 9 bases that match TRBD2. V shed 2 bases and J 5 bases; nucleotides not matched to a gene: 5. Germline assignment: CDR1 SGHDT and CDR2 YYEEEE. CDR3 length: 14 amino acids. DNA of the CDR3: TGTGCCAGCAGCTTAGGCGGGAGGGTCCACGAGCAGTACTTC. Translation: CASSLGGRVHEQYF.

Points on this clone: The same CDR3 can be traced to other DNA sequences in this sample. The chain couples TRBV6-1 to TRBJ2-7; 7 bases line up with TRBD2. The CDR3 spans 13 residues. V lost 3 bases, J lost 4 bases, and 3 bases stayed unmatched. Per germline, CDR1 MNHNS and CDR2 SASEGT. CDR3 region: CASSDGGGYEQYF. CDR3 in DNA: TGTGCCAGCAGTGATGGGGGGGGATACGAGCAGTACTTC.

This chain joins TRBV28 and TRBJ2-1; tentative D call: TRBD2 (5 bases). The CDR3 contains 13 residues. V lost 5 bases and J lost 3, with 8 bases in between. Germline lookup yields CDR1 MDHEN and CDR2 SYDVKM. The chain's CDR3 is CASSPRDYNEQFF. DNA for the CDR3: TGTGCCAGCAGTCCCCGGGACTACAATGAGCAGTTCTTC. The full variable domain, with the rest looked up from reference TRBV28 and TRBJ2-1, is DVKVTQSSRYLVKRTGEKVFLECVQDMDHENMFWYRQDPGLGLRLIYFSYDVKMKEKGDIPEGYSVSREKKERFSLILESASTNQTSMYLCASSPRDYNEQFFGPGTRLTVL.

This clone was counted between two and nine times. V usage is TRBV11-3 and J usage is TRBJ2-7; D perhaps matches TRBD2 (5 bases). This CDR3 is 14 amino acids long. V dropped 4 bases and J dropped 1 base, with 11 bases sitting between them. Germline V CDR1 and CDR2: SGHNT, YENEEA. The CDR3 is CASSSRSGSYEQYF. CDR3 coding DNA: TGTGCCAGCAGCTCCCGGTCGGGGTCCTACGAGCAGTACTTC.